This T cell receptor beta chain derives from a study of OX40 agonist ivuxolimab in advanced cancers. Study context: The treatment was a fully human IgG2 OX40 agonist, ivuxolimab. Every 2 weeks, ivuxolimab was infused into the patients intravenously at between 0.01 and 10 mg/kg.

Peripheral blood came from all dose cohorts at three timepoints. This clone was observed a handful of times. This CDR3 spans 16 amino acids. Germline V gene sequence: CDR1 SGHAT, CDR2 FQDESV (reference sequence). V was pared by 5 bases and J by 1 base, with 6 bases of the junction left unmatched. The protocol was immunoSEQ multiplex PCR, while the TCRdb copy is restricted to in-frame clones and leaves out a portion. The sample consists of tens of thousands of clones, over 70% of them appearing once. V gene TRBV11-1 combines with J gene TRBJ2-2; 8 bases are a match to TRBD1. This specimen consisted of CD4+ or CD8+ T cells sorted from blood, obtained in a trial of the OX40 agonist ivuxolimab. This clonotype was obtained from an adult with an advanced solid tumor such as melanoma, head and neck, liver or kidney cancer. CDR3 DNA sequence: TGTGCCAGCAGCCTTCGGACAGGGATGAACACCGGGGAGCTGTTTTTT. Translated: CASSLRTGMNTGELFF.